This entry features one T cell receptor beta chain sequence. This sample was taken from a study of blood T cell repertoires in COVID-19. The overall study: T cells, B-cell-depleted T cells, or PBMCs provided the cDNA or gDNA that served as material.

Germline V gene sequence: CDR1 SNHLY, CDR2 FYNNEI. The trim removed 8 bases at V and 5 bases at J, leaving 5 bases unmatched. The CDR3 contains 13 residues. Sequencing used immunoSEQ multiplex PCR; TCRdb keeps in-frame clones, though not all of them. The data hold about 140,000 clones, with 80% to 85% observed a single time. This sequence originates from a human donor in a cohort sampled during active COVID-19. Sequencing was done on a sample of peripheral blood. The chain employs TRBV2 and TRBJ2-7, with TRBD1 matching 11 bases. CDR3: CASSGQGVDEQYF. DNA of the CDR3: TGTGCCAGCTCGGGACAGGGGGTGGACGAGCAGTACTTC.